Listed below are T cell receptor beta chains from one sample, sequenced in a study of blood T cell repertoires in COVID-19. TCRdb's table, derived via immunoSEQ multiplex PCR, lists solely in-frame clones and lacks some. The profile covers fewer than 350,000 clones, with around 90% appearing a single time and 3.9% taken by the ten largest. The source material was peripheral blood. All receptors derive from a woman in her sixties or seventies with COVID-19, enrolled during active disease. CDR3s include the opening cysteine and the closing phenylalanine or tryptophan. D genes are given only for firm matches. The size entry is marked missing in some rows and otherwise reads once, few, many or a size class.

J: TRBJ2-3; D: TRBD2; size: few; V: TRBV5-1; DNA: TGCGCCAGCAGCCCCGGACTAGCGGGGGTCACAGATACGCAGTATTTT; CDR3: CASSPGLAGVTDTQYF
J: TRBJ1-2; D: .; size: .; V: TRBV28; DNA: TGTGCCAGCAGTTTAAGGGAGGGATTTCTCTATGGCTACACCTTC; CDR3: CASSLREGFLYGYTF
J: TRBJ1-3; D: TRBD1; size: once; V: TRBV28; DNA: TGTGCCAGCAGTTTAGGGGGACAGGTTAAAACTCCTGGAAACACCATATATTTT; CDR3: CASSLGGQVKTPGNTIYF
J: TRBJ2-3; D: .; size: .; V: TRBV7-3; DNA: TGTGCCAGCAGCTTAAGAGGGGACTGGGCGACGCAGTATTTT; CDR3: CASSLRGDWATQYF
J: TRBJ2-1; D: .; size: .; V: TRBV7-3; DNA: TGTGCCAGCAGCTTAGGCCTGCATTCGGGTGAGCAGTTCTTC; CDR3: CASSLGLHSGEQFF
J: TRBJ1-5; D: TRBD1; size: .; V: TRBV28; DNA: TGTGCCAGCAGGTCACCGGGACAGGGCAATCAGCCCCAGCATTTT; CDR3: CASRSPGQGNQPQHF
J: TRBJ2-3; D: .; size: .; V: TRBV29-1; DNA: TGCAGCGTTTCCGGCTCGCGGGGTTCAGATACGCAGTATTTT; CDR3: CSVSGSRGSDTQYF
J: TRBJ2-7; D: TRBD1; size: .; V: TRBV27; DNA: TGTGCCAGCTCTTCCGGGACAGGGGGGTACGAGCAGTACTTC; CDR3: CASSSGTGGYEQYF
J: TRBJ1-1; D: .; size: .; V: TRBV4-1; DNA: TGCGCCAGCAGCCAAGATACAGAAGCCAGGCCTAATTCTGAAGCTTTCTTT; CDR3: CASSQDTEARPNSEAFF
J: TRBJ1-1; D: TRBD1; size: .; V: TRBV18; DNA: TGTGCCAGCTCCCAGGACAGGGGAGCTTTCTTT; CDR3: CASSQDRGAFF
J: TRBJ2-1; D: TRBD2; size: .; V: TRBV7-3; DNA: TGTGCCAGCAGCCCGACTAGCGGGGGTAATGAGCAGTTCTTC; CDR3: CASSPTSGGNEQFF
J: TRBJ2-3; D: TRBD1; size: once; V: TRBV5-4; DNA: TGTGCCAGCAGCGCCCGGGACAGGGGGCCAGATACGCAGTATTTT; CDR3: CASSARDRGPDTQYF
J: TRBJ1-2; D: TRBD1; size: .; V: TRBV28; DNA: TGTGCCAGCAGTTTAATCGACAGGGTCGGCTATGGCTACACCTTC; CDR3: CASSLIDRVGYGYTF